This T cell receptor beta chain originates from a study of blood T cell repertoires in COVID-19 (dated by TCRdb to about 2020). At the level of the whole study: Samples from collaborators originated in the United States, Italy and Spain and spanned both the acute and convalescent phases of COVID-19. The sample metadata nearly always contained a de-identified subject ID, COVID-19 status, age in years and sex. Where available, HLA class I and class II types were obtained from metadata supplied by the sample provider rather than from assay-based typing. A freely available public database, intended as a resource for researchers studying the immune response to SARS-CoV-2, is where the repertoires were released. The dataset comprised deeply sampled blood TCRbeta repertoires from subjects exposed to, actively infected with, or recovered from COVID-19. The prospective study material was composed of cDNA or gDNA derived from T cells, B-cell-depleted T cells, or PBMCs. Samples were obtained from the ongoing ImmuneRACE study (first 160 participants) and from about 1,300 subjects provided by 6 global collaborators.

V lost 5 bases and J lost 7 bases, and the count of bases not matched to a germline gene is 13. The CDR3, cysteine through phenylalanine, is 15 amino acids long. CDR3 DNA is the only sequence kept; it has 45 bases, read in frame from the first base. The CDR1 and CDR2 encoded by the germline V gene are MGHDK and SYGVNS. Collaborating institutions collected whole blood in K2EDTA tubes following their own protocols. Collaborator samples were shipped for TCRbeta analysis as frozen whole blood, isolated PBMCs, or DNA extracted from either sample type. The immunoSEQ Assay, a bias-controlled multiplex PCR, was used to amplify TCRbeta CDR3 regions from genomic DNA. On the authors' methods: Nucleated cell counts per sample were estimated from amplification of reference gene primers within the assay. To quantify the absolute abundance of each unique TCRbeta CDR3 rearrangement, sequence reads were collapsed and filtered. For each sample, productive Simpson clonality was calculated by taking the square root of Simpson's diversity index across productive rearrangements. Drawn from immuneACCESS, this table holds only the in-frame rearrangements with V and J called that TCRdb kept. Clones are partly lost; checked studies trace under half to an unresolved V gene and leave the rest unexplained. D and trimming come from the DNA, and the V and J calls and clone size come from that table. Recorded for this sample are some 270,000 clones; approximately 83% of them occurred a single time. Roughly 11% of the sample is taken by the ten largest.

Concerning this clone itself: Its binding antigen is unknown. Per-nucleotide qualities are absent, and no much larger clonotype sits a single base away.

Findings and caveats that apply to the study as a whole: The quantity of clinical and demographic metadata differed by source and by participant and was supplied without curation.

The sample taken for sequencing was peripheral blood. The sequence joins TRBV25-1 to TRBJ1-2; 7 of the junction bases match TRBD1. This receptor was identified in a woman aged 65 to 85 with acute or convalescent COVID-19. The DNA reads TGTGCCAGCAGTAAAACAGGGGTACGTTTCGGTGGCTACACCTTC. This codes for CASSKTGVRFGGYTF.